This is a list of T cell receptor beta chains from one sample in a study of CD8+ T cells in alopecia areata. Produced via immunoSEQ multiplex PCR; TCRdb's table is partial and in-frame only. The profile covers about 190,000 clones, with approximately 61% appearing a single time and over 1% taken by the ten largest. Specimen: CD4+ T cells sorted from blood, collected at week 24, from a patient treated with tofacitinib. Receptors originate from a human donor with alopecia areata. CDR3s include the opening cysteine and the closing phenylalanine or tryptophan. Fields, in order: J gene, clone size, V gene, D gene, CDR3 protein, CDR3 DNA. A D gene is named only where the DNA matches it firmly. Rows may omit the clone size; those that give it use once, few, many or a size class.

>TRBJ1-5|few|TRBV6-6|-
CASSIGGLQHF
TGTGCCAGCAGCATCGGAGGTCTCCAGCATTTT
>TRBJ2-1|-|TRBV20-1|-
CSARAGEQFF
TGCAGTGCTAGAGCTGGTGAGCAGTTCTTC
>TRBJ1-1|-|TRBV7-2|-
CASSEGGRKRF
TGTGCCAGCAGCGAGGGGGGGCGGAAACGGTTT
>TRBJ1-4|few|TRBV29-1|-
CSVLPTGEKLFF
TGCAGCGTTCTACCAACGGGGGAAAAACTGTTTTTT
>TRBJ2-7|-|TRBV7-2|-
CASSLGDTGRFEQYF
TGTGCCAGCAGCTTAGGGGACACGGGACGGTTCGAGCAGTACTTC
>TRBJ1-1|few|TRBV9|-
CASSAIPGHREAFF
TGTGCCAGCAGCGCTATCCCGGGACACCGTGAAGCTTTCTTT
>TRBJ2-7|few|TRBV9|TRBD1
CASSASGQGTYEQYF
TGTGCCAGCAGCGCGAGTGGACAGGGTACCTACGAGCAGTACTTC
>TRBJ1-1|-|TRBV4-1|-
CASSQVGVGNTEAFF
TGCGCCAGCAGCCAAGTAGGGGTAGGGAACACTGAAGCTTTCTTT
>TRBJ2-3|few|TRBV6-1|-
CASSPEADTQYF
TGTGCCAGCTCCCCCGAGGCAGATACGCAGTATTTT
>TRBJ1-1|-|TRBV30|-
CAWSQPGPYHFF
TGTGCCTGGAGCCAACCTGGCCCGTATCATTTCTTT
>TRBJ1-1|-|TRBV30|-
CASRGRTEAFF
TGTGCCTCCCGAGGCCGAACTGAAGCTTTCTTT
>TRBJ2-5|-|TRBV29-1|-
CSVESGGRETQYF
TGCAGCGTTGAGTCCGGGGGGCGGGAGACCCAGTACTTC
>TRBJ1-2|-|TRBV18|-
CASSPPYTANYGYTF
TGTGCCAGCTCACCACCTTACACCGCTAACTATGGCTACACCTTC
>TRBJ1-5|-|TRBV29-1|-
CSVVLQGGFDQPQHF
TGCAGCGTCGTCTTACAGGGTGGGTTCGATCAGCCCCAGCATTTT
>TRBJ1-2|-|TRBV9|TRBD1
CASSVDGTGNYGYTF
TGTGCCAGCAGCGTAGACGGGACAGGGAATTATGGCTACACCTTC
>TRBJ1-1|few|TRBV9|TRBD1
CASSPTTGGTEAFF
TGTGCCAGCAGCCCTACGACAGGGGGCACTGAAGCTTTCTTT
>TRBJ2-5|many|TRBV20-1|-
CSASQETQYF
TGCAGTGCTAGTCAGGAGACCCAGTACTTC
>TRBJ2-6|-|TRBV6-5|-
CASSYSGPGANVLTF
TGTGCCAGCAGTTATTCAGGGCCGGGGGCCAACGTCCTGACTTTC
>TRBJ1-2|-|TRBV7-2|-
CASSPGPRVGYGYTF
TGTGCCAGCAGCCCCGGTCCGAGGGTTGGCTATGGCTACACCTTC
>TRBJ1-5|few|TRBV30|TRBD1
CAWAGGDNQPQHF
TGTGCCTGGGCAGGGGGAGACAATCAGCCCCAGCATTTT
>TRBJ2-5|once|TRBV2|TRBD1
CASEARTGYETQYF
TGTGCCAGCGAAGCTCGGACAGGTTACGAGACCCAGTACTTC
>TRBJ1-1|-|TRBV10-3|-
CAIREDRGAAFF
TGTGCCATCAGGGAGGACAGAGGGGCAGCTTTCTTT
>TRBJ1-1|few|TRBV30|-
CAWSARGDTEAFF
TGTGCCTGGAGTGCGAGGGGGGACACTGAAGCTTTCTTT
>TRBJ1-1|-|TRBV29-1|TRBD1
CSVDRDTEAFF
TGCAGCGTGGACAGGGACACTGAAGCTTTCTTT
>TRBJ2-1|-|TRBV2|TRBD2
CASSPNPALAGGPNEQFF
TGTGCCAGCAGCCCCAACCCCGCACTAGCGGGGGGGCCCAATGAGCAGTTCTTC
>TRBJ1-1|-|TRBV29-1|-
CSVGLATANTEAFF
TGCAGCGTTGGCCTAGCGACAGCGAACACTGAAGCTTTCTTT
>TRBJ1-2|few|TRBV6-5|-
CASIRGGEGYTF
TGTGCCAGCATCCGGGGGGGAGAGGGCTACACCTTC
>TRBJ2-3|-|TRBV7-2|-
CASSLAVTDTQYF
TGTGCCAGCAGCCTCGCGGTGACAGATACGCAGTATTTT
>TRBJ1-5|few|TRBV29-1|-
CSVRDGDQPQHF
TGCAGCGTCAGGGACGGGGATCAGCCCCAGCATTTT
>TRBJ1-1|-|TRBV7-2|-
CASSLFSGEAFF
TGTGCCAGCAGCTTATTTTCAGGGGAAGCTTTCTTT
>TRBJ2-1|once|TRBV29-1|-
CSVDPPLRRGVDNEQFF
TGCAGCGTTGACCCTCCCTTGAGGAGGGGAGTGGACAATGAGCAGTTCTTC
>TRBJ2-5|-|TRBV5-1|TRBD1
CASSSGQNQETQYF
TGCGCCAGCAGCTCGGGACAGAACCAAGAGACCCAGTACTTC
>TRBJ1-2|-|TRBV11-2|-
CASSSEPNYGYTF
TGTGCCAGCAGCTCGGAGCCTAACTATGGCTACACCTTC
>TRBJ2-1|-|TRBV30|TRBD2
CASKAGGSYNEQFF
TGTGCCTCCAAAGCGGGGGGCTCCTACAATGAGCAGTTCTTC
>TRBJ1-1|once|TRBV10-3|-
CAISENPGARAFF
TGTGCCATCAGTGAGAATCCGGGGGCGCGGGCTTTCTTT
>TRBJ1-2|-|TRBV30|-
CAWSVLRSANYGYTF
TGTGCCTGGAGTGTACTGCGCAGCGCTAACTATGGCTACACCTTC
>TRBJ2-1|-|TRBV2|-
CASSEGRGAGDEQFF
TGTGCCAGCAGTGAGGGTCGGGGCGCTGGGGATGAGCAGTTCTTC
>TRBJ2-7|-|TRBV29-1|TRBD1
CSAETGGHEQYF
TGCAGCGCCGAAACAGGGGGCCACGAGCAGTACTTC
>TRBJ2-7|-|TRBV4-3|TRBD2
CASSPGTSLSYEQYF
TGCGCCAGCAGCCCGGGGACTAGCCTCTCCTACGAGCAGTACTTC
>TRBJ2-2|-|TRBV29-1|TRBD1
CSVTPGQITGELFF
TGCAGCGTTACTCCGGGACAGATCACCGGGGAGCTGTTTTTT
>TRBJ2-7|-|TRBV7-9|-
CASSQVQGGEQYF
TGTGCCAGCAGCCAAGTGCAGGGAGGCGAGCAGTACTTC
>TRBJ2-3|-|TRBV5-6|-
CASSAGGYTQYF
TGTGCCAGCAGCGCCGGCGGGTATACGCAGTATTTT
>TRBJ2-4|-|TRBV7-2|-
CASSLGRAKNIQYF
TGTGCCAGCAGCTTAGGCAGGGCCAAAAACATTCAGTACTTC
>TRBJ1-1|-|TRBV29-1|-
CSVERERNTEAFF
TGCAGCGTTGAGAGGGAGCGGAACACTGAAGCTTTCTTT
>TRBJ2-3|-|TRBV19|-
CASSTEGLQDTQYF
TGTGCCAGTAGCACCGAGGGACTTCAGGATACGCAGTATTTT
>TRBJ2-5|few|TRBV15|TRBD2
CATSRGLAGGPETQYF
TGTGCCACCAGCAGAGGCCTAGCGGGGGGGCCGGAGACCCAGTACTTC
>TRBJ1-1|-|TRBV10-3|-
CAISAGSENTEAFF
TGTGCCATCAGTGCAGGGTCGGAGAACACTGAAGCTTTCTTT
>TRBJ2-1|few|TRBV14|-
CASRPDSHNEQFF
TGTGCCAGCAGACCTGACAGTCACAATGAGCAGTTCTTC
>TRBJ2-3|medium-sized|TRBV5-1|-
CASSLNGDGADTQYF
TGCGCCAGCAGCTTGAATGGGGATGGGGCAGATACGCAGTATTTT
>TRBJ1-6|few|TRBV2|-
CASSGSNSPLHF
TGTGCCAGCAGTGGCTCGAATTCACCCCTCCACTTT